The present entry profiles one TCR beta chain with its context. No antigen is known for it. Trimming took 4 bases from V and 5 from J; bases not matched to a gene: 10. Germline CDR1 reads SGHRS; CDR2 reads YFSETQ. The CDR3 runs 17 residues. The study ran its PCR with 60 Vbeta and 13 Jbeta primers. Data came from immunoSEQ multiplex PCR; TCRdb stores just in-frame clones and leaves some out. The sample carries about 89,000 clones, 77% recorded once. The entry originates in a study of cytomegalovirus exposure and HLA in healthy donors. Study-wide results and caveats: A later analysis found most CMV-associated TCR beta chains apparently HLA-restricted.

The chain links TRBV5-1 to TRBJ2-5; 14 bases agree with TRBD2. Sequenced sample: PBMCs. This TCR came from a man aged 30 to 45 in good health and CMV-seronegative. The CDR3 DNA is TGCGCCAGCAGCGAGACTAGCGGGGGGGCCGCGGCGGAGACCCAGTACTTC. As protein: CASSETSGGAAAETQYF.